This T cell receptor (beta chain) was recorded in a study of cytomegalovirus exposure and HLA in healthy donors. The PCR ran on 60 Vbeta and 13 Jbeta primers. Libraries were prepared by immunoSEQ multiplex PCR; TCRdb keeps only in-frame clonotypes and omits some of them. The data show 150,000 to 200,000 clones, about four fifths seen once. Germline lookup yields CDR1 SGHAT and CDR2 FQDESV (reference sequence). This CDR3 is built from 12 residues. V lost 1 base to trimming and J lost 8 bases, with 8 bases between them. Sequenced material: PBMCs. J is TRBJ1-2 and V is TRBV11-1; D is ambiguous. This clonotype was obtained from a woman aged 45 to 65 in good health and CMV-seronegative. The CDR3 bases are TGTGCCAGCAGCTTAGGGGAGGGCGGCTACACCTTC. Translating gives CASSLGEGGYTF.